These 8 T cell receptor beta chains share one sample of origin, sequenced in a study of blood T cell repertoires in COVID-19. The data were produced by immunoSEQ multiplex PCR, yet TCRdb's version contains in-frame clones alone and is incomplete. The sample shows roughly 250,000 clones, approximately 86% of them seen only once. The specimen was peripheral blood. All receptors come from a man in his 60s who had recovered from COVID-19.

This clone was detected a few times. V and J are TRBV19 and TRBJ1-5; D remains unclear. Trimming left V 7 bases short and J 5 bases short, with 15 bases between. Germline assignment: CDR1 LNHDA and CDR2 SQIVND (reference sequence). The CDR3 sequence is 14 residues long. As DNA, the CDR3 is TGTGCCAGTAATAAACGGACGGGAGATCAGCCCCAGCATTTT. It yields the protein CASNKRTGDQPQHF.

The chain is built from TRBV10-3 and TRBJ2-1; TRBD1 agrees at 11 bases. CDR3 length: 14 amino acids. Germline CDR1 is ENHRY and CDR2 is SYGVKD. With V trimmed by 4 bases and J by 7 bases, 3 bases remained unmatched. The CDR3 coding sequence is TGTGCCATCAGTGGAGGGACAGGGGGTAATGAGCAGTTCTTC. Its translation: CAISGGTGGNEQFF.

The CDR3 protein is CASSIRDRGPGGANVLTF. The CDR3, as DNA: TGCGCCAGCAGCATCCGGGACAGGGGTCCTGGTGGGGCCAACGTCCTGACTTTC. This chain links TRBV5-1 with TRBJ2-6; 10 nucleotides align to TRBD1. V was clipped by 4 bases and J by 3 bases; unmatched bases: 10. Germline V gene data show CDR1 as SGHRS and CDR2 as YFSETQ. CDR3 size: 18 residues.

Note on this clone: The same CDR3 also results from other DNA sequences found in this sample. This chain uses TRBV7-9 with TRBJ1-5; the D is unclear. The V gene's germline CDR1 is SEHNR and CDR2 FQNEAQ (reference sequence). The V end lost 6 bases, the J end lost 7 bases, and 13 bases lay between the germline ends. The CDR3 is 13 amino acids. The CDR3 DNA reads as TGTGCCAGCAGTCGAGGTGGAGGCCAGCCCCAGCATTTT. Protein sequence: CASSRGGGQPQHF.

The chain is built from TRBV5-6 and TRBJ2-7; 15 nucleotides match TRBD2. The junction had 3 bases not matched to a gene; V was cut back by 2 bases and J by 6 bases. The CDR3 runs 15 residues. CDR1 and CDR2 (germline): SGHDT, YYEEEE. The CDR3 spells CASSFGLAGGREQYF. DNA of the CDR3: TGTGCCAGCAGCTTCGGACTAGCGGGGGGGCGCGAGCAGTACTTC.

The chain has TRBV5-5 and TRBJ1-5; unclear D gene. V was cut by 4 bases and J by 8 bases, with 13 bases left in between. CDR1 and CDR2 (germline): SGHKS, YYEKEE (reference sequence). This CDR3 is 13 amino acids long. In DNA form, the CDR3 reads TGTGCCAGCAGCCTGTGGGCCGGGGAGCCCCAGCATTTT. Translation gives CASSLWAGEPQHF.

The rearrangement links TRBV5-1 to TRBJ2-3; D is ambiguous. CDR1 and CDR2 (germline): SGHRS, YFSETQ. The germline V and J ends were trimmed by 0 bases and 0 bases, with 11 bases remaining between them. The CDR3 spans 16 residues. CDR3 protein: CASSLGVSASTDTQYF. CDR3 DNA sequence: TGCGCCAGCAGCTTGGGCGTTTCTGCTAGCACAGATACGCAGTATTTT.

There are a few counts of this clone. The V gene is TRBV11-2, the J gene TRBJ2-5; D may be TRBD2 (5 bases). Trimming stripped 1 base from V and 3 bases from J, with 9 bases between. The germline gives CDR1 SGHAT, CDR2 FQNNGV. CDR3 length: 14 residues. CDR3 nucleotides: TGTGCCAGCAGCTTAGGTGGGGAGAAAGAGACCCAGTACTTC. This gives the protein CASSLGGEKETQYF.